One and the same sample provided the 2 T cell receptor beta chains below, sequenced in a study of identical twins. TCRdb called the 5' RACE reads again in MiXCR, with one record for every CDR3 protein. This repertoire shows just over 450,000 distinct CDR3 sequences, over 12% found once; its top ten account for about 0.52%. In addition, the sample was reused for a study of yellow fever vaccine responses in identical twins.

The sample consisted of CD4+ T cells sorted from blood. The receptor source for this set is a woman younger than 35 in good health.

This clonotype was counted many times. The junction departs from the called germline gene at one end, perhaps through a read error. The chain couples TRBV3-1 to TRBJ2-5; 8 nucleotides line up with TRBD2. Per germline, CDR1 LGHDT and CDR2 YNNKEL (reference sequence). This CDR3 is 17 amino acids long. The CDR3 DNA follows: TGTGCCAGCACCCAAAGGCGTCAGCGGGGGTACCAAGAGACCCAGTACTTC. This translates into CASTQRRQRGYQETQYF.

The chain is built from TRBV24-1 and TRBJ2-2; no clear D. Trimming left V 0 bases short and J 7 bases short, with 14 bases between. Germline CDR1 reads KGHDR; CDR2 reads SFDVKD. The CDR3 has 16 residues. The CDR3 coding sequence is TGTGCCACCAGTGATTTGAGGTTAGGTGGCGGCGGGGAGCTGTTTTTT. Its protein product is CATSDLRLGGGGELFF.